This TCR beta chain stems from a study of T-cell reconstitution after alpha-beta-depleted transplantation in children. Whole-study results and caveats: Recipient T cells and thymic progenitors that survived gave rise to the high TCRbeta diversity observed at day 60 in some patients. There were reportedly several hundred expanded graft clones from which alpha-beta T cells came about two months after transplant. T-cell counts and diversity at one year following transplant were attributed mainly to newly produced T cells.

Germline-derived CDR1 and CDR2 are PRHDT and FYEKMQ (reference sequence). With 2 bases clipped from V and 8 bases from J, the junction kept 7 bases outside the gene matches. The length of the CDR3 is 15 residues. This clonotype was picked up many times. Its antigen is not identified. Preparation of the TCRbeta library was carried out with unique molecular identifiers. In TCRdb, the PCR reads were re-called with MiXCR into one record per CDR3 protein. The sample gives approximately 300,000 distinct CDR3 sequences, almost 8% of which show up once; approximately 9.6% is in the top ten. The sequence derives from a female patient under 10 years old who had a stem cell transplant for Fanconi anemia, so the T cells may come from the graft donor. V gene TRBV13 combines with J gene TRBJ2-1, with 9 bases fitting TRBD2. The sample in question was peripheral blood, obtained 360 days after TCRalphabeta/CD19-depleted stem cell transplant. The CDR3 DNA follows: TGTGCCAGCAGCTTAAGACTAGCGGAGGTCCATGAGCAGTTCTTC. Translation: CASSLRLAEVHEQFF.